The present T cell receptor beta chain was sequenced within a study of T-cell reconstitution after alpha-beta-depleted transplantation in children. Broader study findings: Newly made T cells mostly supplied T-cell counts and diversity one year after transplant.

The CDR3 spans 19 residues. Germline CDR1 ENHRY, CDR2 SYGVKD. V shed 3 bases and J 1 base; nucleotides not matched to a gene: 15. This clonotype was picked up a small number of times. Its target is not known. The TCRbeta library incorporated unique molecular identifiers. TCRdb re-called the PCR reads with MiXCR, one entry per CDR3 protein. The table shows 700,000 to 950,000 distinct CDR3 sequences, with around 15% occurring only once. This clonotype was sampled from a male patient younger than 18 who had a stem cell transplant for acute lymphoblastic leukemia, so the T cells may come from the graft donor. The sequencing here drew on PBMCs, mostly from graft donor cells, taken 360 days after TCRalphabeta/CD19-depleted stem cell transplant. This chain uses TRBV10-3 with TRBJ2-4, with 7 bases lining up with TRBD2. The CDR3 DNA reads TGTGCCATCAGTGAACCCAGCGGGAAAGGGGATGGGGCCAAAAACATTCAGTACTTC. This sequence encodes CAISEPSGKGDGAKNIQYF.